The text below deals with one T cell receptor beta chain. Enrollees, 18 to 89 years old, lived in roughly 24 US areas. The sample originates from a study of blood T cell repertoires in COVID-19. Study-wide background: Spain, Italy and the United States supplied samples that represented acute and convalescent COVID-19. The analysed material was cDNA or gDNA that came from T cells, B-cell-depleted T cells, or PBMCs.

This table comes from immunoSEQ multiplex PCR, and its TCRdb copy is limited to in-frame clones, with some not included. The sample shows around 140,000 clones, around four fifths of them seen only once. The receptor's source is a man between 35 and 55 years old with acute COVID-19. Sequenced material: PBMCs or T cells enriched from blood (not recorded which).

Here the CDR3 DNA reads TGTGCCAGCAGCTTTGGACAGCATAGCAATCAGCCCCAGCATTTT. This codes for CASSFGQHSNQPQHF. The V gene is TRBV7-9, the J gene TRBJ1-5; a weak D match, TRBD1 (6 bases). V was trimmed by 3 bases and J by 0 bases, leaving 9 bases between them. The CDR3 runs to 15 residues. From germline, CDR1 is SEHNR and CDR2 FQNEAQ (reference sequence).